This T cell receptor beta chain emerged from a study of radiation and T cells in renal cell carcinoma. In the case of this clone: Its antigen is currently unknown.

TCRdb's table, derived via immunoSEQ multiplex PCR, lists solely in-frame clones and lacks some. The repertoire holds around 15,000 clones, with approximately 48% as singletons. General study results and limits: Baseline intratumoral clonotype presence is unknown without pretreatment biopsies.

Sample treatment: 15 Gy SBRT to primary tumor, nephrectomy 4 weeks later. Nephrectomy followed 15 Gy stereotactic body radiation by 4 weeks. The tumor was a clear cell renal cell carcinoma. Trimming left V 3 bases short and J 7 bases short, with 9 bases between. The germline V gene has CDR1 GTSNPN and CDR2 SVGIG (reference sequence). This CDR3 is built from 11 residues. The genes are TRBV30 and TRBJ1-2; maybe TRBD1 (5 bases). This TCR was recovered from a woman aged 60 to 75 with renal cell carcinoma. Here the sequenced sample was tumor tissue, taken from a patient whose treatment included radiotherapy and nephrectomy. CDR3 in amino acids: CAWSGGVGYTF. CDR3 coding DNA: TGTGCCTGGAGCGGGGGGGTTGGCTACACCTTC.